The TCR beta chain described here comes from a study of vaccination effects on CD4 cells after COVID-19. The study, taken as a whole, reports: Among infection- and vaccine-induced clones, marked clonal contraction occurred late after vaccination.

From germline, CDR1 is MNHEY and CDR2 SVGAGI. The CDR3 spans 14 residues. V gave up 4 bases and J gave up 2 bases, with 9 bases separating them. Viral peptide pool expansion of antigen-specific CD4+ T cells preceded sequencing in the ViraFEST assay. CD4+ T cells were isolated after about eleven days of culture. Nobody among the vaccine recipients had prior SARS-CoV-2 infection (nucleocapsid antibodies were negative). PBMC were cultured at a few million per well with about 10 IU/ml IL-2 and around 9.4 ug/ml peptides. Half-medium replacement with IL-2 medium occurred on days 3 and 7. As for this clone: Its antigen is not known.

Sequenced by immunoSEQ multiplex PCR; TCRdb stores in-frame clones only, minus some. The table lists roughly 25,000 clones, around 74% of them singletons. The source was CD4+ T cells from PBMCs cultured with SARS-CoV-2 spike peptides, collected before COVID-19 vaccination. The V and J genes are TRBV6-5 and TRBJ1-5, with unresolved D. The sequence came from a human donor who received a COVID-19 vaccine. CDR3 sequence: CASSSAVGNQPQHF. The CDR3 nucleotides are TGTGCCAGCAGTTCCGCGGTGGGCAATCAGCCCCAGCATTTT.